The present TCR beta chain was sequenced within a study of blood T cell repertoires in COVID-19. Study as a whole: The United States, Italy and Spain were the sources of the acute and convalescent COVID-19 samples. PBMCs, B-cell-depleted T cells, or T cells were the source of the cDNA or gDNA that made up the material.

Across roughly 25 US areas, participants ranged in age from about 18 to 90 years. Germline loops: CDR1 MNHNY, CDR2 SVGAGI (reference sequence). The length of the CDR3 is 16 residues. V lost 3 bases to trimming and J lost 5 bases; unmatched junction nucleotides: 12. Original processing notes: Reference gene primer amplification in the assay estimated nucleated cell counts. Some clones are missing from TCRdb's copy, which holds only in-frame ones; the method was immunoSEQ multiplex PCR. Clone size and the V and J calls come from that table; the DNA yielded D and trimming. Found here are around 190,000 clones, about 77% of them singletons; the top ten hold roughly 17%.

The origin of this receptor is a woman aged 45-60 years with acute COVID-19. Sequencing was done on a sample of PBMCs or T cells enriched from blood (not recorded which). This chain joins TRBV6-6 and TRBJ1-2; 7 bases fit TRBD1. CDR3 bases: TGTGCCAGCAGTTATACGAGTGACAGGGACCAATATGGCTACACCTTC. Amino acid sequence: CASSYTSDRDQYGYTF.